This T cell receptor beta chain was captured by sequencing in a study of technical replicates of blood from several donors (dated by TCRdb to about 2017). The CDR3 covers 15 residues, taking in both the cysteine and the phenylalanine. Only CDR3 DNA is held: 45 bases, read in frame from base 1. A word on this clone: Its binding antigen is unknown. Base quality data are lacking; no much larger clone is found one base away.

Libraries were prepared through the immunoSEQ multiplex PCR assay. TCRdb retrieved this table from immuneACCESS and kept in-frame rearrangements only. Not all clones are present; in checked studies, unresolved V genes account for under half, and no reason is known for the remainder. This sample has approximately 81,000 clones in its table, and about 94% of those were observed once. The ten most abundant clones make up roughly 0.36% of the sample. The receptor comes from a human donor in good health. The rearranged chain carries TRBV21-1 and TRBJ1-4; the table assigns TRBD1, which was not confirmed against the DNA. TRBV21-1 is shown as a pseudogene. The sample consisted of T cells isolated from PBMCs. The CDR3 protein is CASRKWDRDDEKLFF. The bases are TGTGCCAGCAGGAAATGGGACAGAGACGATGAAAAACTGTTTTTT.